This entry lists 11 T cell receptor beta chains sequenced from one sample in a study of shared T cell receptors in the human thymus. TCRdb's copy holds only in-frame clones and misses some; the assay was immunoSEQ multiplex PCR. The table records over 450,000 clones, approximately 80% of them present only once. This same sample was also taken into another study, of human thymus T cells.

Sequencing was done on a sample of thymocytes. These receptors all come from a boy under two years old with a congenital heart defect.

The V and J genes are TRBV21-1 and TRBJ2-7; the table's D call, TRBD1, has no DNA check behind it. TRBV21-1 is described as a pseudogene. The CDR3 spans 14 residues. The CDR3 here is CASSKESAGSEQYF. CDR3 bases: TGTGCCAGCAGCAAAGAGTCGGCAGGGTCCGAGCAGTACTTC.

The rearrangement joins TRBV5-1 to TRBJ2-2, with D possibly matching TRBD1 (5 bases). The CDR3 contains 17 residues. V shed 0 bases and J shed 3 bases, with 15 bases lying between them. Germline-derived CDR1 and CDR2 are SGHRS and YFSETQ. The CDR3 coding sequence is TGCGCCAGCAGCTTGGATGAACAGGTTTACTACACCGGGGAGCTGTTTTTT. Amino acid sequence: CASSLDEQVYYTGELFF.

The chain couples TRBV7-4 to TRBJ2-7; 7 bases map to TRBD1. The CDR3 spans 12 residues. Germline V gives CDR1 SGHVT, CDR2 SQSDAQ. With 6 bases clipped from V and 7 bases from J, the junction kept 6 bases outside the gene matches. The CDR3 is CASRSDRVEQYF. CDR3 sequence (DNA): TGTGCCAGCAGATCCGACAGGGTGGAGCAGTACTTC.

The genes are TRBV15 and TRBJ2-7; TRBD2 aligns across 11 bases. This CDR3 is 21 amino acids long. Germline assignment: CDR1 LNHNV and CDR2 YYDKDF (reference sequence). Trimming removed 0 bases from V and 0 bases from J; junction bases left unmatched: 16. CDR3 amino acids: CATSRDYLNPSGRLPSYEQYF. CDR3 coding DNA: TGTGCCACCAGCAGAGACTACCTGAACCCTAGCGGGAGGCTTCCCTCCTACGAGCAGTACTTC.

This rearrangement joins TRBV5-4 to TRBJ2-3; 7 bases agree with TRBD2. Per the germline V gene, CDR1 is SGHNT and CDR2 is YYREEE (reference sequence). The CDR3 runs 14 residues. The V gene end was trimmed by 0 bases and the J gene end by 6 bases; junction bases not matched to a gene: 4. The CDR3, as DNA: TGTGCCAGCAGCTTGGTCCAGCGGGACGATACGCAGTATTTT. Translation gives CASSLVQRDDTQYF.

CDR3: CASSFKGSSTYEQYF. CDR3 DNA sequence: TGTGCCAGCAGCTTCAAGGGGTCCTCTACCTACGAGCAGTACTTC. The V and J genes are TRBV5-6 and TRBJ2-7; D is perhaps TRBD1 (5 bases). Germline V gene sequence: CDR1 SGHDT, CDR2 YYEEEE. V lost 2 bases to trimming and J lost 2 bases, with 14 bases between them. The CDR3 has 15 amino acids.

The chain recombines TRBV23-1 with TRBJ1-5; 7 nucleotides agree with TRBD1. TRBV23-1 is reported as an ORF; its role is uncertain. Trimming took 11 bases from V and 1 from J; bases not matched to a gene: 11. The CDR3 covers 15 residues. CDR3 nucleotides: TGCGCCTCCACGAAGGGGGCTATAAGCAATCAGCCCCAGCATTTT. As protein: CASTKGAISNQPQHF.

Here the CDR3 reads CASSSLAVGSYNEQFF. CDR3 DNA sequence: TGCGCCAGCAGCTCCTTAGCGGTGGGGTCCTACAATGAGCAGTTCTTC. The J gene is TRBJ2-1, the V gene TRBV5-1, with D possibly matching TRBD2 (6 bases). Germline CDR1 is SGHRS and CDR2 is YFSETQ. Trimming took 3 bases from V and 1 from J, leaving 14 bases between them. This CDR3 is built from 16 residues.

Only a few counts were recorded for this clone. The rearrangement joins TRBV6-6 to TRBJ2-1; 7 nucleotides match TRBD2. Germline assignment: CDR1 MNHNY and CDR2 SVGAGI (reference sequence). The J segment lost 10 bases and the V segment lost 5 bases, leaving 17 bases of the junction unmatched. The CDR3 runs to 16 residues. The CDR3 reads CASSRPGTTKTREQFF. In nucleotides, the CDR3 is TGTGCCAGCAGTCGACCCGGGACTACCAAGACTCGGGAGCAGTTCTTC.

The V and J genes are TRBV5-4 and TRBJ1-2; unclear D gene. From germline, CDR1 is SGHNT and CDR2 YYREEE (reference sequence). The CDR3 covers 15 residues. Trimming stripped 3 bases from V and 2 bases from J, with 14 bases between. CDR3 region: CASSCYEAENYGYTF. The CDR3 nucleotides read TGTGCCAGCAGCTGCTACGAGGCGGAAAACTATGGCTACACCTTC.

The chain links TRBV14 to TRBJ2-7, with 9 bases aligning to TRBD2. V gave up 3 bases and J gave up 2 bases; unmatched junction bases: 11. Germline V lookup: CDR1 SGHDN, CDR2 FVKESK. The CDR3 extends over 17 amino acids. Written as DNA, the CDR3 is TGTGCCAGCAGCCATGGACCGGGACTAGCAATCCCCTACGAGCAGTACTTC. Translation: CASSHGPGLAIPYEQYF. The full variable domain, its missing parts supplied by reference TRBV14 and TRBJ2-7, is EAGVTQFPSHSVIEKGQTVTLRCDPISGHDNLYWYRRVMGKEIKFLLHFVKESKQDESGMPNNRFLAERTGGTYSTLKVQPAELEDSGVYFCASSHGPGLAIPYEQYFGPGTRLTVT.